This record looks at one T cell receptor beta chain sequence and its context. The data originate from a study of Graves' ophthalmopathy and Graves' hyperthyroidism. Study overall: Untreated patients at initial diagnosis provided peripheral blood.

V gave up 8 bases and J gave up 0 bases; unmatched junction bases: 8. Germline V lookup: CDR1 SGHVS, CDR2 FNYEAQ. CDR3 length equals 15 residues. The TCR beta CDR3 regions underwent amplification from RNA transcripts. RT-PCR with HTBI primers came first, then second-round multiplex PCR. TCRdb called the multiplex PCR reads again in MiXCR, with one record for every CDR3 protein. The table has around 660,000 distinct CDR3 sequences, 35% to 45% seen once. The TCR comes from an adult man with Graves' ophthalmopathy. Sequencing was done on a sample of peripheral blood. This chain links TRBV7-6 with TRBJ1-2; 8 bases map to TRBD1. CDR3 bases: TGTGCCAGCTGGACAGGGCTAAACCCTAACTATGGCTACACCTTC. Translated, it gives CASWTGLNPNYGYTF. Full variable domain (outside the CDR3, taken from reference TRBV7-6 and TRBJ1-2): GAGVSQSPRYKVTKRGQDVALRCDPISGHVSLYWYRQALGQGPEFLTYFNYEAQQDKSGLPNDRFSAERPEGSISTLTIQRTEQRDSAMYRCASWTGLNPNYGYTFGSGTRLTVV.